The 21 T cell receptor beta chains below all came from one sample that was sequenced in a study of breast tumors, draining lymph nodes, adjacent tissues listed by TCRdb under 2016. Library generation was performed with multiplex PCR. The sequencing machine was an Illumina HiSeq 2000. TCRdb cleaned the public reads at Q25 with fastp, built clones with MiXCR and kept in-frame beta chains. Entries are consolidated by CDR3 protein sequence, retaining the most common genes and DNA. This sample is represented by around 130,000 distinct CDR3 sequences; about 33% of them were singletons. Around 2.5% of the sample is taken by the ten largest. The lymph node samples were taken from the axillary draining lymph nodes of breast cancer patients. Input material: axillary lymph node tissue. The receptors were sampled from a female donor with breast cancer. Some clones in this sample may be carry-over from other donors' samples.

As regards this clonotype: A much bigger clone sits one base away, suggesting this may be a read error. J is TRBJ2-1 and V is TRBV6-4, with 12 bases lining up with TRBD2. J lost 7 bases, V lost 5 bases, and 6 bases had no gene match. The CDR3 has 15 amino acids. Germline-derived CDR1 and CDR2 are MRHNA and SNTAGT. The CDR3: CASSRTSGGTNEQFF. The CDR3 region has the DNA TGTGCCAGCAGTCGTACTAGCGGGGGGACTAATGAGCAGTTCTTC.

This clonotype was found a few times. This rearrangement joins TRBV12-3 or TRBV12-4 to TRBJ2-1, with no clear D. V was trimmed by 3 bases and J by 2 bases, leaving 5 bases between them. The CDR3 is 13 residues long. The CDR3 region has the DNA TGTGCCAGCAGTTTCCCCCCCTACAATGAGCAGTTCTTC. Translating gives CASSFPPYNEQFF.

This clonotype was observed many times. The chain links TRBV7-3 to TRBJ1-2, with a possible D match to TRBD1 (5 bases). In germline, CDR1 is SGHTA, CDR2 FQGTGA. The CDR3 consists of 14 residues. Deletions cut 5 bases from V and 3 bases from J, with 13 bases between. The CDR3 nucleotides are TGTGCCAGCAGCCCCAAGGGGACTGACTATGGCTACACCTTC. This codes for CASSPKGTDYGYTF.

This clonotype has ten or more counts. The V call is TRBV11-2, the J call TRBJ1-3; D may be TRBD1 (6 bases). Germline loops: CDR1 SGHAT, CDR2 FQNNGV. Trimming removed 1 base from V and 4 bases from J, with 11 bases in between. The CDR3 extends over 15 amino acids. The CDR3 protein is CASSLVGAQGNTIYF. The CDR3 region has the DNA TGTGCCAGCAGCTTAGTGGGGGCGCAGGGAAACACCATATATTTT.

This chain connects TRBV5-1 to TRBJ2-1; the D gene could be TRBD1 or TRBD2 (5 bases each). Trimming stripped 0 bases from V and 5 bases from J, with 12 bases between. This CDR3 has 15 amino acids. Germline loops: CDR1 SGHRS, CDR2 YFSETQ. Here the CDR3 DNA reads TGCGCCAGCAGCTTGGGGGACCGACCCAACAATGAGCAGTTCTTC. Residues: CASSLGDRPNNEQFF.

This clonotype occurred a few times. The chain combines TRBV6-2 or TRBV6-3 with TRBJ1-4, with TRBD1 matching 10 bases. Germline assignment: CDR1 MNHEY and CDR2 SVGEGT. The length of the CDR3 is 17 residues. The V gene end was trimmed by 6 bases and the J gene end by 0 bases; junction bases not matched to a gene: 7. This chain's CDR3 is CASRYGDRGATNEKLFF. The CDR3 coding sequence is TGTGCCAGCAGATACGGGGACAGGGGTGCAACTAATGAAAAACTGTTTTTT.

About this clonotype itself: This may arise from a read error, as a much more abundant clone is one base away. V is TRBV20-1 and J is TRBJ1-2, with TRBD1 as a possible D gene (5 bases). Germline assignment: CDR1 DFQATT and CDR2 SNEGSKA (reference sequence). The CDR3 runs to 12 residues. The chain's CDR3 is CSAPTEDYGSTF. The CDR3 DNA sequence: TGCAGTGCCCCGACAGAGGACTATGGCTCCACCTTC.

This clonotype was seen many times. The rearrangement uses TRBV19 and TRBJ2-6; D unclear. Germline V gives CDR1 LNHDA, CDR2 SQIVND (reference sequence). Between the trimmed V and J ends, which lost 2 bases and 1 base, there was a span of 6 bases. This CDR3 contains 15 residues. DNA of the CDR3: TGTGCCAGTAGTATATCTTCATCTGGGGCCAACGTCCTGACTTTC. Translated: CASSISSSGANVLTF. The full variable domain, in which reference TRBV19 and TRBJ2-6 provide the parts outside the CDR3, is DGGITQSPKYLFRKEGQNVTLSCEQNLNHDAMYWYRQDPGQGLRLIYYSQIVNDFQKGDIAEGYSVSREKKESFPLTVTSAQKNPTAFYLCASSISSSGANVLTFGAGSRLTVL.

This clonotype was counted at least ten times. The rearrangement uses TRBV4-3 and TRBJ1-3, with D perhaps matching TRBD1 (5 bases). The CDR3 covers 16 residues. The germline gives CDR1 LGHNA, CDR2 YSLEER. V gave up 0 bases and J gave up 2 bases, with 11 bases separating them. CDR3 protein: CASSQDLMGPGNTIYF. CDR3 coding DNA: TGCGCCAGCAGCCAAGACCTAATGGGGCCTGGAAACACCATATATTTT.

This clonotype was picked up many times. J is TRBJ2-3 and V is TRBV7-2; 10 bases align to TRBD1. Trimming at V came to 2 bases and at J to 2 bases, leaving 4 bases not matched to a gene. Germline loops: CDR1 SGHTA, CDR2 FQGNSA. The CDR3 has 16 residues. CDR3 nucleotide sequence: TGTGCCAGCAGCTTACTAGGACAGGGGGTCACAGATACGCAGTATTTT. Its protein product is CASSLLGQGVTDTQYF. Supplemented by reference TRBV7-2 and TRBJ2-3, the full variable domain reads GAGVSQSPSNKVTEKGKDVELRCDPISGHTALYWYRQSLGQGLEFLIYFQGNSAPDKSGLPSDRFSAERTGGSVSTLTIQRTQQEDSAVYLCASSLLGQGVTDTQYFGPGTRLTVL.

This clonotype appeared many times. The DNA of the CDR3 is TGCGCCAGCAGCCAAGTCATCCTGGGGGCGGGTGAAAAACTGTTTTTT. Encoded protein: CASSQVILGAGEKLFF. V usage is TRBV4-3 and J usage is TRBJ1-4; TRBD1 is a possible D gene (6 bases). This CDR3 is 16 amino acids long. The germline V gene has CDR1 LGHNA and CDR2 YSLEER. Trimming took off 1 base at V and 7 bases at J, with 16 bases between the two ends.

The CDR3 protein is CASSDRTNQPQHF. The CDR3 bases are TGTGCCAGTTCTGACAGGACCAATCAGCCCCAGCATTTT. The V gene is TRBV19, the J gene TRBJ1-5, with a tentative D call TRBD1 (6 bases). Trimming took 8 bases from V and 3 from J, leaving 11 bases between them. The CDR3 runs to 13 residues. The germline gives CDR1 LNHDA, CDR2 SQIVND (reference sequence).

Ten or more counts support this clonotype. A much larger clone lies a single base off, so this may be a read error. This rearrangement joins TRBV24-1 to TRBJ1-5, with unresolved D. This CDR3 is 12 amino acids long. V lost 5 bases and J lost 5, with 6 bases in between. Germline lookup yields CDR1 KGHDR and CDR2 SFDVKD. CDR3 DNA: TGTGCCACCAGTGTTGCTGATCAGCCCCAGCATTTT. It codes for CATSVADQPQHF.

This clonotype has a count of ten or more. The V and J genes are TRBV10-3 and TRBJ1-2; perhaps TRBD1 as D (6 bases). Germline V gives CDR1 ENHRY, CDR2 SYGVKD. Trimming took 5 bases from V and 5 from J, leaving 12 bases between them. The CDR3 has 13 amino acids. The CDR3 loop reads CAISKGGLYGYTF. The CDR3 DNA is TGTGCCATCAGTAAAGGGGGGTTGTATGGCTACACCTTC.

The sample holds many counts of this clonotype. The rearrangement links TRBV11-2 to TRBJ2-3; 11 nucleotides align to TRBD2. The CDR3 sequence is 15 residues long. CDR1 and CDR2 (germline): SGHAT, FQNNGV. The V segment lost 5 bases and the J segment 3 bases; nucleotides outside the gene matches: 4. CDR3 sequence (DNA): TGTGCCAGCAGCCTAGCGGGGGGCCCTACAGATACGCAGTATTTT. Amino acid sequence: CASSLAGGPTDTQYF.

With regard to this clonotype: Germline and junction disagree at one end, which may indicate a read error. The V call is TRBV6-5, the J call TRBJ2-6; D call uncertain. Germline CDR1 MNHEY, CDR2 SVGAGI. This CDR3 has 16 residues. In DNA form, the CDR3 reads TGTGCCAGCAGTCACTCGGACCGCTCTGGGGCCAACGTCCTGACTTTC. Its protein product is CASSHSDRSGANVLTF.

The CDR3 is CASSPGPSGTDTQYF. The CDR3 DNA reads TGTGCCAGCAGTCCGGGGCCTAGCGGTACAGATACGCAGTATTTT. The gene calls are TRBV2 and TRBJ2-3; 7 bases fit TRBD2. The ends lost 5 bases at V and 3 bases at J; junction bases unmatched: 8. The germline CDR1 and CDR2 sequences are SNHLY and FYNNEI. The CDR3 sequence is 15 residues long.

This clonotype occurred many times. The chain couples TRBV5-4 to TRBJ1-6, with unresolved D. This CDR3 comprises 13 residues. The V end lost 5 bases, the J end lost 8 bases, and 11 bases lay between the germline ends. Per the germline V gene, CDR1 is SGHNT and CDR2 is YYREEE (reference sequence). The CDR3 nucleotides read TGTGCCAGCAGAATCGGGTCAGATTCACCCCTCCACTTT. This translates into CASRIGSDSPLHF.

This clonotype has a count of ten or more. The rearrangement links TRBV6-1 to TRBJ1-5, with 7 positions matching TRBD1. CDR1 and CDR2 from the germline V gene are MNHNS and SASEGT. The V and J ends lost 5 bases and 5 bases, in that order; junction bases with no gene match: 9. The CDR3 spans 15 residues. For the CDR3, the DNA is TGTGCCAGCAGTAGTGGGACAGTCCACGATCAGCCCCAGCATTTT. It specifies CASSSGTVHDQPQHF.

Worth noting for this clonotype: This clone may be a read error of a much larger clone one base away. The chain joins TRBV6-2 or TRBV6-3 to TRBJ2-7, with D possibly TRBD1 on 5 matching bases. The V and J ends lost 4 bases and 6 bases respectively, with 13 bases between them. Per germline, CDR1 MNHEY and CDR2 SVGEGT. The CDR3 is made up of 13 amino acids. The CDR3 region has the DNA TGTGCCAGCAGTTGCCCCCAGGGCGGCGAGCAGTACGTC. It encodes CASSCPQGGEQYV.

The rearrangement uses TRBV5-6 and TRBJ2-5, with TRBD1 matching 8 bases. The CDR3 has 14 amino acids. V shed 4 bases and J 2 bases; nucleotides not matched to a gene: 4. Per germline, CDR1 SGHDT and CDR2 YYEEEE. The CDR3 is CASSTRQGQETQYF. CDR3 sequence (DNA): TGTGCCAGCAGCACTCGACAGGGGCAAGAGACCCAGTACTTC.